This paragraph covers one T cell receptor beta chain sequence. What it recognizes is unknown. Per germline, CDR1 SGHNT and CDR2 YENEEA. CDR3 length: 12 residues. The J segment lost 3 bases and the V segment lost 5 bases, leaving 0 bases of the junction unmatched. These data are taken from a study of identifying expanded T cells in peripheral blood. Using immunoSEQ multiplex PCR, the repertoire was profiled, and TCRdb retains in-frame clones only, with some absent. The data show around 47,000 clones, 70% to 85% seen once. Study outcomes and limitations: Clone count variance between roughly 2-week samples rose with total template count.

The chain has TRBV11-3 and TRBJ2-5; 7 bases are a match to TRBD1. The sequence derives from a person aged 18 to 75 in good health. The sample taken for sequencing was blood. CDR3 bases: TGTGCCAGCAGCCAGGGGGAAGAGACCCAGTACTTC. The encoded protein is CASSQGEETQYF.